A single T cell receptor beta chain is shown here with its context. The clone's antigen remains unknown. No base qualities exist here, and no much larger clone lies one base off it. This sample was included in a study of blood T cells in healthy people across ages (dated by TCRdb to about 2015). For context, the study as a whole: Template switching captured roughly one uniquely barcoded TCR beta cDNA molecule per two T cells in model experiments. The study measured age-related changes in TCR beta repertoire diversity using deep sequencing normalized with unique cDNA molecular identifiers. Donors were grouped into four age groups: young (average about 15 years), middle-aged (39), aged (about 60) and long-lived (just over 80). To avoid experimental bias, donors of different ages were distributed randomly across sequencing lanes. Using the same blood draw, the study looked at two additional independent replicas of 1 million unique cDNA reads for two donors, one aged 18 to 30 and the other aged 80 or older. Beyond this particular receptor, the publication reports: A strong correlation was found between observed TCR beta diversity and the percentage of naive T cells measured by flow cytometry. Total diversity estimates from one million sequenced T cells were considered lower bounds and underestimates. Compared with the aged group, the long-lived group had more naive CD4+ T cells, fewer expanded clones and increased TCR diversity, a pattern suggesting age selection. Observed TCR beta diversity per million T cells fell roughly linearly with age, and a significant reduction was already apparent by age around 40. The CMV infection status of donors was not known, potentially confounding age-related changes in expanded clonotypes. Since profiling was done on bulk unsorted PBMCs, naive and antigen-experienced compartments could not be conclusively compared.

The 39 donors, aged roughly 6 to 100 years, were systemically healthy Caucasian individuals from Russia. Approximately 10 milliliters of peripheral blood were collected from each donor into EDTA-treated Vacutainer tubes. PBMCs were isolated by Ficoll-Paque density-gradient centrifugation, with at least 6 million obtained per sample. Total RNA, at least 6 micrograms per sample, was extracted from PBMCs with Trizol reagent. Naive CD45RAhigh/CD27high T cell percentages were measured by flow cytometry on a PBMC aliquot from every donor. Library preparation was by 5' RACE. The instrument given in TCRdb is Illumina HiSeq 2500. A second roughly 6 to 11 cycle PCR used a sample-barcoded 5' primer and a J-beta primer mix. A unique molecular identifier was introduced onto each TCR beta cDNA molecule by a template-switch 5' adaptor carrying 12 random nucleotides. Each sample yielded at least 2.5 million CDR3-containing paired-end reads. The Mint cDNA synthesis kit, primed by a TRBC-specific oligonucleotide, was used to synthesize first-strand cDNA from all RNA. After uracil-DNA glycosylase treatment, a first 18-cycle PCR used universal primers M1SS and BC2_uni_R on all cDNA. Regarding the original processing steps: Each sample was normalized by randomly selecting 1 million high-quality reads, each carrying a distinct molecular identifier. Instead of being binned into consensus sequences, reads with shared molecular identifiers were discarded. CDR3 identification, clonotype clustering and error correction used MiTCR with a Q25 quality threshold and the strictest error-elimination algorithm. A nonparametric unseen species model with Euler transformation was used to estimate lower-bound total TCR beta diversity. Using fastp trimming at Q25 and MiXCR clonotype assembly, TCRdb reanalyzed the public sequencing data and kept in-frame beta chains. A single entry per CDR3 protein holds the most common genes and DNA from its merged rows. TCRdb's processing, not the study's, gives the V and J calls here. A total of over 1.5 million distinct CDR3 sequences appear in this sample, 49% of them only once. The ten largest clonotypes hold around 2.1% of the sample.

CDR1 MDHEN and CDR2 SYDVKM are derived from the germline V gene. Trimming takes 6 bases off V and 3 bases off J; junction bases not matched to a gene: 8. The CDR3 goes from the cysteine to the phenylalanine over 14 residues. Only the CDR3 portion is preserved as DNA: 42 bases, with reading frame beginning at the first base. This clonotype originated in a middle-aged woman in good health. Recombination joined TRBV28 with TRBJ2-7, and 7 bases in between align with TRBD1. The sequencing sample was made of blood. The DNA sequence reads TGTGCCAGCAGACGCAATGACAGGGTCTACGAGCAGTACTTC. Its protein reads: CASRRNDRVYEQYF.